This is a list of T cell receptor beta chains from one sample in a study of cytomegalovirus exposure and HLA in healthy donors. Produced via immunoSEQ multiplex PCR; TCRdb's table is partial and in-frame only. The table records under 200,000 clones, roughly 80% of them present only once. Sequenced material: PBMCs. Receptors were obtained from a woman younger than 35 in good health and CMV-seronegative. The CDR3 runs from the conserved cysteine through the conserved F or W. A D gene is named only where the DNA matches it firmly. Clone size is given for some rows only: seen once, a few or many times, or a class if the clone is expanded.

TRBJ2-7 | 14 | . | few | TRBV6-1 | TGTGCCAGCAGTGAACTCGGACAGAGCTACGAGCAGTACTTC | CASSELGQSYEQYF
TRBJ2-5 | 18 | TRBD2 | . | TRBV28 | TGTGCCAGCAGTTCACCGGGACTAGCGGGAGATTTTAAGGAGACCCAGTACTTC | CASSSPGLAGDFKETQYF
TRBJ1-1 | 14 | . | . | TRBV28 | TGTGCCAGCAGTCCGTACAGGGATCGGGCTGAAGCTTTCTTT | CASSPYRDRAEAFF
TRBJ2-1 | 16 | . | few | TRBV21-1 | TGTGCCAGCAGCAAAGGAATAGGGGCCCTCCACAATGAGCAGTTCTTC | CASSKGIGALHNEQFF
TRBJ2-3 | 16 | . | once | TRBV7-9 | TGTTCCAGCAGCTTTCTCGGACAGCTGGGGGTTGATACGCAGTATTTT | CSSSFLGQLGVDTQYF
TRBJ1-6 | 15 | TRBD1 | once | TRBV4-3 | TGCGCCAGCAGCCAAGGTTGGACAGGCCGCTCACCCCTCCACTTT | CASSQGWTGRSPLHF
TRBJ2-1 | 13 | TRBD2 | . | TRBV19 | TGTGCCAGCGGACCGCTAGCGGGAACGGAGCAGTTCTTC | CASGPLAGTEQFF
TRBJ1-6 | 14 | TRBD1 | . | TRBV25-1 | TGTGCCAGTTCCAGGGGGCTAGGGAATTCACCCCTCCACTTT | CASSRGLGNSPLHF
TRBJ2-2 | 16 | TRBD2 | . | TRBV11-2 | TGTGCCAGCAGCTCCCCGGAAGCGGGAGCCACCGGGGAGCTGTTTTTT | CASSSPEAGATGELFF
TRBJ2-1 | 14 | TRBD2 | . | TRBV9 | TGTGCCAGCACCACTAGCGGGAGTAGCTATGAGCAGTTCTTC | CASTTSGSSYEQFF
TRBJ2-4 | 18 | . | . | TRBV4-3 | TGCGCCAGCAGCCAAGATTCTCTCGGGGTCAACGCCAAAAACATTCAGTACTTC | CASSQDSLGVNAKNIQYF
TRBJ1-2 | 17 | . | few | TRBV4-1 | TGCGCCAGCAGCCAAGATCGGGTGACGTATGAATTACGTGGCTACACCTTC | CASSQDRVTYELRGYTF
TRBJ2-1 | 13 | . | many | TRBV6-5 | TGTGCCAGCAGTTACCAGAGCGGACAGGAGCAGTTCTTC | CASSYQSGQEQFF
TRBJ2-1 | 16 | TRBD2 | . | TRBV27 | TGTGCCAGCGGTACCCTAACTAGCGGGAATAGGGATGAGCAGTTCTTC | CASGTLTSGNRDEQFF
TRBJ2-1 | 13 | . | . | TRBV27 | TGTGCCAGCAGTTTATTTTCGGACAATGAGCAGTTCTTC | CASSLFSDNEQFF